The 25 T cell receptor beta chains in this list originate from one sample, sequenced in a study of hypomethylating agent response in myelodysplastic syndrome listed by TCRdb under 2021. Library preparation used the immunoSEQ multiplex PCR assay. In TCRdb, the immuneACCESS table is reduced to in-frame sequences with V and J assigned. These tables do not hold every clone; where another copy was compared, an unresolved V gene accounts for under half, and the others remain unexplained. The sample table shows roughly 9,800 clones, and over 80% are seen once. Roughly 4.2% of the sample goes to the ten largest clones. The source material was bone marrow, sampled before or after starting hypomethylating agent treatment for myelodysplastic syndrome (not recorded which). The receptors stem from a human donor with myelodysplastic syndrome.

The CDR3 DNA reads TGTGCCAGTGGGGACGGCTACGAGCAGTACTTC. It is translated as CASGDGYEQYF. The chain employs TRBV2 and TRBJ2-7, with D perhaps given as TRBD1 or TRBD2 (5 bases each). Germline V gives CDR1 SNHLY, CDR2 FYNNEI. The V end lost 9 bases, the J end lost 3 bases, and 9 bases lay between the germline ends. The CDR3 consists of 11 residues.

The chain joins TRBV9 to TRBJ2-2; no reliable D call. This CDR3 has 14 amino acids. Trimming pared 5 bases from V and 0 bases from J, leaving 8 bases between. CDR1 is SGDLS, CDR2 YYNGEE, per germline. The CDR3: CASREVPNTGELFF. The CDR3 DNA follows: TGTGCCAGCAGAGAGGTTCCGAACACCGGGGAGCTGTTTTTT.

The chain is built from TRBV18 and TRBJ2-2; 11 bases match TRBD1. J lost 5 bases, V lost 1 base, and 9 bases had no gene match. The CDR3 contains 18 residues. Germline loops: CDR1 KGHSH, CDR2 LQKENI. The CDR3 reads CASSPLQSGTGGTGELFF. The CDR3, as DNA: TGTGCCAGCTCACCACTTCAATCCGGGACAGGGGGGACCGGGGAGCTGTTTTTT. Full variable domain (remainder filled in from reference TRBV18 and TRBJ2-2): NAGVMQNPRHLVRRRGQEARLRCSPMKGHSHVYWYRQLPEEGLKFMVYLQKENIIDESGMPKERFSAEFPKEGPSILRIQQVVRGDSAAYFCASSPLQSGTGGTGELFFGEGSRLTVL.

This clone showed up just a few times. This sequence joins TRBV29-1 and TRBJ1-1; D ambiguous. Between the trimmed V and J ends, which lost 4 bases and 8 bases, there was a span of 8 bases. CDR3 length: 10 residues. The germline gives CDR1 SQVTM, CDR2 ANQGSEA. The CDR3: CSVGFQEAFF. The CDR3 DNA is TGCAGCGTTGGTTTCCAGGAAGCTTTCTTT.

The chain has TRBV5-5 and TRBJ1-1; the D gene is possibly TRBD1 (5 bases). There are 16 residues in the CDR3. Germline V lookup: CDR1 SGHKS, CDR2 YYEKEE (reference sequence). V lost 2 bases to trimming and J lost 5 bases, with 19 bases between them. The CDR3: CASSLALLRGGTEAFF. As DNA, the CDR3 is TGTGCCAGCAGCTTAGCCCTCCTAAGGGGTGGGACTGAAGCTTTCTTT. Looking up the rest from reference TRBV5-5 and TRBJ1-1 gives the full variable domain: DAGVTQSPTHLIKTRGQQVTLRCSPISGHKSVSWYQQVLGQGPQFIFQYYEKEERGRGNFPDRFSARQFPNYSSELNVNALLLGDSALYLCASSLALLRGGTEAFFGQGTRLTVV.

V is TRBV18 and J is TRBJ2-5; D is unresolved. Per the germline V gene, CDR1 is KGHSH and CDR2 is LQKENI. V was pared by 4 bases and J by 3 bases, with 0 bases between. This CDR3 comprises 10 residues. The CDR3: CASSQETQYF. The CDR3 DNA is TGTGCCAGCTCACAAGAGACCCAGTACTTC.

The V and J genes are TRBV5-1 and TRBJ2-1; 7 nucleotides align to TRBD2. The ends lost 0 bases at V and 8 bases at J; junction bases unmatched: 2. Germline values: CDR1 SGHRS, CDR2 YFSETQ. This CDR3 spans 13 amino acids. The CDR3 sequence is CASSLAGGYEQFF. The CDR3 DNA is TGCGCCAGCAGCTTGGCCGGGGGGTATGAGCAGTTCTTC.

This chain's CDR3 is CASTRRQNTEAFF. The DNA for the CDR3 is TGTGCCAGCACCAGACGGCAGAACACTGAAGCTTTCTTT. This chain connects TRBV9 to TRBJ1-1, with D unresolved. The ends were cut back, 6 bases at V and 1 base at J, with 10 bases in the middle. Germline loops: CDR1 SGDLS, CDR2 YYNGEE. This CDR3 has 13 amino acids.

V is TRBV2 and J is TRBJ2-1; tentative D call: TRBD2 (5 bases). The CDR3 is 13 residues long. Trimming cost V 4 bases and J 7 bases, with 11 bases left between them. The germline V gene encodes CDR1 SNHLY and CDR2 FYNNEI. CDR3 protein: CASSARERNEQFF. CDR3 coding DNA: TGTGCCAGCAGTGCCCGGGAAAGAAATGAGCAGTTCTTC.

This clone has just one count. The V and J genes are TRBV4-1 and TRBJ2-7, with D perhaps matching TRBD1 or TRBD2 (7 bases each). CDR1 is MGHRA and CDR2 is YSYEKL in the germline V gene. This CDR3 has 15 amino acids. V was pared by 0 bases and J by 5 bases, with 14 bases between. The CDR3 DNA is TGCGCCAGCAGCCAAGAGGGGAGGGGGCGCGACGAGCAGTACTTC. Encoded protein: CASSQEGRGRDEQYF.

J is TRBJ1-1 and V is TRBV11-2; TRBD1 is a possible D gene (6 bases). V lost 3 bases to trimming and J lost 11 bases, with 10 bases between them. From germline, CDR1 is SGHAT and CDR2 FQNNGV. This CDR3 region has 11 residues. Here the CDR3 reads CASSFTGNAFF. The CDR3 DNA follows: TGTGCCAGCAGCTTTACAGGGAATGCTTTCTTT.

V gene TRBV5-1 combines with J gene TRBJ1-5; D possibly corresponds to TRBD1 (6 bases). The V end was cut by 3 bases, the J end by 4 bases, with 20 bases between. Germline V gives CDR1 SGHRS, CDR2 YFSETQ. This CDR3 has 17 residues. CDR3 bases: TGCGCCAGCAGCTACGGGATTCTAACAGGGCCGAATCAGCCCCAGCATTTT. Translating gives CASSYGILTGPNQPQHF.

The genes are TRBV4-1 and TRBJ2-1; D is uncertain. Germline V gene data show CDR1 as MGHRA and CDR2 as YSYEKL. The ends were cut back, 1 base at V and 0 bases at J, with 10 bases in the middle. This CDR3 region has 16 residues. The CDR3 DNA follows: TGCGCCAGCAGCCAAGTTGACATTCTCTCCTACAATGAGCAGTTCTTC. Protein: CASSQVDILSYNEQFF.

This clone was found a few times. The V and J genes are TRBV7-3 and TRBJ2-2, with 8 bases matching TRBD2. The CDR3 runs to 13 residues. Germline V gene sequence: CDR1 SGHTA, CDR2 FQGTGA. The ends lost 4 bases at V and 6 bases at J; junction bases unmatched: 1. CDR3 DNA sequence: TGTGCCAGCAGCTCGACTAGCGCCGGGGAGCTGTTTTTT. Translated, it gives CASSSTSAGELFF.

The gene calls are TRBV5-5 and TRBJ2-1; D is uncertain. The CDR3 is 14 amino acids. The V end was cut by 0 bases, the J end by 6 bases, with 10 bases between. Looked up from germline, CDR1 is SGHKS and CDR2 is YYEKEE (reference sequence). The CDR3 DNA sequence: TGTGCCAGCAGCTTGGACGGTTATAGCAATGAGCAGTTCTTC. Translated, it gives CASSLDGYSNEQFF.

The chain joins TRBV19 to TRBJ1-3; 7 nucleotides agree with TRBD1. This CDR3 is built from 15 residues. Germline V gene sequence: CDR1 LNHDA, CDR2 SQIVND (reference sequence). The J segment lost 0 bases and the V segment lost 7 bases, leaving 6 bases of the junction unmatched. This CDR3 reads CASTSGQFSGNTIYF. In DNA, the CDR3 is TGTGCCAGTACCTCGGGACAGTTCTCTGGAAACACCATATATTTT.

V and J are TRBV5-4 and TRBJ2-5; D could derive from TRBD1 or TRBD2 (5 bases each). The germline CDR1 and CDR2 sequences are SGHNT and YYREEE (reference sequence). V lost 0 bases, J lost 3 bases, and 9 bases lay in between. This CDR3 contains 14 residues. CDR3 coding DNA: TGTGCCAGCAGCTTGGCACGGGACGAAGAGACCCAGTACTTC. Protein: CASSLARDEETQYF.

The gene calls are TRBV7-9 and TRBJ2-2; 9 nucleotides agree with TRBD1. The length of the CDR3 is 15 residues. The V gene end was trimmed by 5 bases and the J gene end by 7 bases; junction bases not matched to a gene: 8. Per the germline V gene, CDR1 is SEHNR and CDR2 is FQNEAQ (reference sequence). The DNA of the CDR3 is TGTGCCAGCAGCCCCTGGACAGGGGAGGGCGGGGAGCTGTTTTTT. This codes for CASSPWTGEGGELFF.

The gene calls are TRBV7-8 and TRBJ1-5; D possibly corresponds to TRBD1 (5 bases). V was trimmed by 8 bases and J by 5 bases, leaving 25 bases between them. The germline CDR1 and CDR2 sequences are SGHVS and FQNEAQ. This CDR3 spans 17 amino acids. DNA of the CDR3: TGTGCCAGCTCTTTTCTCGGGGGAGAGCCGGGGGATCAGCCCCAGCATTTT. Translated: CASSFLGGEPGDQPQHF.

The chain couples TRBV5-1 to TRBJ2-2, with a possible D match to TRBD2 (7 bases). The ends were cut back, 0 bases at V and 5 bases at J, with 11 bases in the middle. CDR3 length equals 15 residues. CDR1 and CDR2 from the germline V gene are SGHRS and YFSETQ. CDR3: CASSLEGGETGELFF. The CDR3 nucleotides read TGCGCCAGCAGCTTGGAAGGGGGGGAGACCGGGGAGCTGTTTTTT.

The gene calls are TRBV28 and TRBJ2-7; D ambiguous. CDR3 length: 15 residues. CDR1 is MDHEN, CDR2 SYDVKM, per germline. Deletions cut 4 bases from V and 3 bases from J, with 16 bases between. The CDR3 sequence: CASSSLFGSGYEQYF. CDR3 DNA sequence: TGTGCCAGCAGTTCCCTGTTCGGGTCAGGCTACGAGCAGTACTTC.

The J gene is TRBJ2-5, the V gene TRBV29-1; 10 bases are a match to TRBD2. The CDR3 length is 15 residues. Trimming took 3 bases from V and 1 from J; bases not matched to a gene: 5. Germline CDR1 and CDR2: SQVTM and ANQGSEA. The DNA for the CDR3 is TGCAGCGTTGAGATAGCGGGGGGATTCCAAGAGACCCAGTACTTC. As protein: CSVEIAGGFQETQYF.

This clone was recorded only once. At one of its ends the junction is not consistent with the germline gene, which may arise from a read error. This chain links TRBV10-2 with TRBJ1-1, with 7 bases fitting TRBD1. The CDR3 runs 14 residues. The germline CDR1 and CDR2 sequences are WSHSY and SAAADI. The CDR3 spells CASSEFRGKTETFF. In nucleotides, the CDR3 is TGCGCCAGCAGTGAGTTCAGGGGGAAGACTGAAACTTTCTTT.

This chain uses TRBV11-2 with TRBJ1-2; D not certain. Per the germline V gene, CDR1 is SGHAT and CDR2 is FQNNGV. The V end was cut by 0 bases, the J end by 9 bases, with 8 bases between. This CDR3 contains 12 residues. DNA for the CDR3: TGTGCCAGCAGCTTAGACAGAACAAGCTACACCTTC. It encodes CASSLDRTSYTF.

The chain carries TRBV7-9 and TRBJ2-1, with D tentatively TRBD1 (6 bases). This CDR3 is built from 14 residues. The V end was cut by 5 bases, the J end by 4 bases, with 12 bases between. Per the germline V gene, CDR1 is SEHNR and CDR2 is FQNEAQ (reference sequence). CDR3 residues: CASSPRDTYNEQFF. The CDR3, as DNA: TGTGCCAGCAGCCCTAGGGACACATACAATGAGCAGTTCTTC.